The next 5 T cell receptor beta chains were all read from a single sample in a study of blood T cells in healthy people across ages. A sample-barcoded 5' primer and a J-beta primer mix were used in a second PCR of about 7 to 12 cycles. One entry per CDR3 protein results from TCRdb running MiXCR on the 5' RACE reads. Here the sample spans about 780,000 distinct CDR3 sequences, approximately 59% being singletons. Sequenced input: blood. The source is a man between 25 and 39 years old in good health.

The genes are TRBV28 and TRBJ2-5; 10 bases map to TRBD2. The CDR3 sequence is 14 residues long. The germline V gene has CDR1 MDHEN and CDR2 SYDVKM. The V gene end was trimmed by 7 bases and the J gene end by 2 bases; junction bases not matched to a gene: 4. The CDR3 nucleotides read TGTGCCAGCATGGTAGCGGGGGGACAAGAGACCCAGTACTTC. This codes for CASMVAGGQETQYF.

The chain uses TRBV20-1 and TRBJ2-7; 11 bases agree with TRBD1. Germline V gives CDR1 DFQATT, CDR2 SNEGSKA (reference sequence). Trimming at V came to 0 bases and at J to 3 bases, leaving 1 base not matched to a gene. The CDR3 loop spans 14 amino acids. This CDR3 reads CSAREGTGGYEQYF. The CDR3 DNA is TGCAGTGCTAGAGAGGGGACAGGGGGCTACGAGCAGTACTTC.

This clonotype appeared many times. The chain links TRBV4-3 to TRBJ1-6; unclear D gene. V was cut by 2 bases and J by 5 bases, with 10 bases left in between. The CDR3 loop spans 15 amino acids. The V gene's germline CDR1 is LGHNA and CDR2 YSLEER. The CDR3 here is CASSQYGRNNSPLHF. Here the CDR3 DNA reads TGCGCCAGCAGCCAATATGGCAGAAATAATTCACCCCTCCACTTT.

This clonotype was observed a few times. The V and J genes are TRBV2 and TRBJ1-2; no firm D call. The V end was cut by 10 bases, the J end by 2 bases, with 14 bases between. The V gene's germline CDR1 is SNHLY and CDR2 FYNNEI. CDR3 size: 13 residues. CDR3 residues: CATTKDRNYGYTF. The CDR3 coding sequence is TGTGCCACCACAAAGGACCGCAACTATGGCTACACCTTC.

This CDR3 is CSARVSGTGEEFF. For the CDR3, the DNA is TGCAGTGCTAGAGTGTCCGGAACGGGGGAGGAGTTCTTC. The chain carries TRBV20-1 and TRBJ2-1; maybe TRBD2 (6 bases). Germline loops: CDR1 DFQATT, CDR2 SNEGSKA (reference sequence). There are 13 residues in the CDR3. V lost 1 base and J lost 14, with 18 bases in between.